The rows below give T cell receptor beta chains drawn from one sample of a study of cytomegalovirus exposure and HLA in healthy donors. Using immunoSEQ multiplex PCR, the repertoire was profiled, and TCRdb retains in-frame clones only, with some absent. The table shows 120,000 or so clones, with over 65% occurring only once. The sequenced sample consisted of PBMCs. The receptors derive from a man aged 35 to 55 in good health and CMV-seropositive. CDR3s include the opening cysteine and the closing phenylalanine or tryptophan. Each record gives: J gene, D gene, clone size, V gene, CDR3 protein, CDR3 DNA. A D gene is named only where the DNA matches it firmly. Expanded clones are given a class, and other clones once, few, many or no size at all.

>TRBJ2-2|.|.|TRBV5-6
CASSLVSGGTTGELFF
TGTGCCAGCAGCTTGGTGTCAGGGGGGACCACCGGGGAGCTGTTTTTT
>TRBJ2-7|TRBD2|.|TRBV7-2
CASSTRLAGRSYEQYF
TGTGCCAGCAGCACAAGACTAGCGGGACGCTCCTACGAGCAGTACTTC
>TRBJ2-7|.|.|TRBV6-6
CASSYGRQTIWQYF
TGTGCCAGCAGTTATGGTAGACAGACGATCTGGCAGTACTTC
>TRBJ2-1|TRBD1|few|TRBV11-3
CASSAYGTGEYEQFF
TGTGCCAGCAGCGCCTACGGGACAGGGGAGTATGAGCAGTTCTTC
>TRBJ2-2|TRBD1|.|TRBV10-3
CAISGTGGAGVAGELFF
TGTGCCATCAGTGGGACAGGGGGCGCCGGAGTTGCCGGGGAGCTGTTTTTT
>TRBJ2-6|.|.|TRBV5-1
CASSWGDAGSGANVLTF
TGCGCCAGCAGCTGGGGCGACGCGGGGTCCGGGGCCAACGTCCTGACTTTC
>TRBJ2-1|TRBD2|few|TRBV5-8
CASSSSGTSGRGRYNEQFF
TGTGCCAGCAGCTCGTCCGGGACTAGCGGGAGGGGTCGCTACAATGAGCAGTTCTTC
>TRBJ1-3|TRBD1|few|TRBV27
CASSRDRDSSGNTIYF
TGTGCCAGCAGCCGTGACAGGGATAGCTCTGGAAACACCATATATTTT
>TRBJ1-2|TRBD1|.|TRBV4-1
CASSPQGTGSGYGYTF
TGCGCCAGCAGCCCCCAGGGGACAGGGTCCGGCTATGGCTACACCTTC
>TRBJ1-1|TRBD1|.|TRBV11-1
CASSRDRAKAEAFF
TGTGCCAGCAGCCGGGACAGGGCCAAAGCTGAAGCTTTCTTT
>TRBJ2-1|TRBD2|few|TRBV5-1
CASSLTRASGINEQFF
TGCGCCAGCAGCTTGACTCGGGCTAGCGGGATAAATGAGCAGTTCTTC
>TRBJ2-3|TRBD2|.|TRBV7-3
CASSPRESGTADTQYF
TGTGCCAGCAGCCCCAGGGAGAGCGGGACCGCAGATACGCAGTATTTT
>TRBJ2-3|TRBD2|.|TRBV15
CATSTGGTDTQYF
TGTGCCACCAGCACGGGAGGTACAGATACGCAGTATTTT
>TRBJ1-3|.|few|TRBV5-1
CASSLAGSAGNTIYF
TGCGCCAGCAGCTTGGCTGGGAGCGCTGGAAACACCATATATTTT
>TRBJ2-7|TRBD1|.|TRBV7-9
CASSPGTGLLEQYF
TGTGCCAGCAGCCCTGGGACAGGACTCCTTGAGCAGTACTTC
>TRBJ1-2|TRBD1|.|TRBV5-4
CASSLERTGGGGYTF
TGTGCCAGCAGCTTGGAGAGGACAGGGGGCGGTGGCTACACCTTC
>TRBJ1-5|.|.|TRBV4-1
CASRAGFVGAGDQPQHF
TGCGCCAGCAGGGCCGGTTTTGTGGGGGCAGGGGATCAGCCCCAGCATTTT
>TRBJ1-1|.|few|TRBV5-1
CASSLAGTTSEAFF
TGCGCCAGCAGCTTGGCTGGGACTACCTCTGAAGCTTTCTTT
>TRBJ2-2|.|.|TRBV7-9
CASSPSGTAAVTGELFF
TGTGCCAGCAGCCCCTCGGGTACGGCTGCGGTCACCGGGGAGCTGTTTTTT
>TRBJ2-3|TRBD2|.|TRBV9
CASNSGTSGRDTQYF
TGTGCCAGCAACTCAGGGACTAGCGGGAGAGATACGCAGTATTTT
>TRBJ2-1|.|.|TRBV27
CASLRQSGGHEQFF
TGTGCCAGCCTCCGACAGTCGGGCGGACATGAGCAGTTCTTC
>TRBJ1-4|.|few|TRBV11-2
CASSLDPDRQLFF
TGTGCCAGCAGCTTAGATCCCGACAGACAACTGTTTTTT
>TRBJ1-5|TRBD1|.|TRBV18
CASSREGQDNQPQHF
TGTGCCAGCTCACGGGAGGGACAGGACAATCAGCCCCAGCATTTT
>TRBJ2-7|.|.|TRBV5-6
CASSLGSGGLPPYEQYF
TGTGCCAGCAGCTTGGGGTCCGGGGGTCTCCCTCCCTACGAGCAGTACTTC
>TRBJ2-3|.|.|TRBV25-1
CASSLLATTDTQYF
TGTGCCAGCAGTCTGTTAGCTACCACAGATACGCAGTATTTT
>TRBJ2-1|TRBD2|.|TRBV5-4
CASSLWKRGAPEQFF
TGTGCCAGCAGCTTGTGGAAGCGGGGGGCCCCTGAGCAGTTCTTC
>TRBJ1-5|.|.|TRBV6-1
CASSEGRTGNQPQHF
TGTGCCAGCAGTGAAGGGCGGACTGGCAATCAGCCCCAGCATTTT
>TRBJ2-5|.|.|TRBV9
CASSVGSGLETQYF
TGTGCCAGCAGCGTAGGAAGTGGACTGGAGACCCAGTACTTC
>TRBJ2-5|TRBD1|.|TRBV18
CASSADRGQETQYF
TGTGCCAGCTCAGCGGACAGGGGCCAAGAGACCCAGTACTTC
>TRBJ1-1|.|.|TRBV2
CASSQGFTEAFF
TGTGCCAGCAGCCAGGGTTTCACTGAAGCTTTCTTT
>TRBJ2-1|.|.|TRBV27
CASSLLAIVEGEQFF
TGTGCCAGCAGTTTACTAGCAATTGTGGAGGGTGAGCAGTTCTTC
>TRBJ1-1|TRBD1|.|TRBV5-1
CASRTGGAGTEAFF
TGCGCCAGCAGAACAGGGGGCGCGGGGACTGAAGCTTTCTTT
>TRBJ1-3|.|.|TRBV6-5
CASSYSRQSSGNTIYF
TGTGCCAGCAGTTACTCGAGGCAAAGCTCTGGAAACACCATATATTTT
>TRBJ2-1|TRBD2|.|TRBV28
CASSLPGGHNEQFF
TGTGCCAGCAGTTTACCGGGAGGGCACAATGAGCAGTTCTTC
>TRBJ2-7|TRBD2|.|TRBV6-6
CASSSTPGLAIYEQYF
TGTGCCAGCAGTTCTACTCCGGGACTAGCAATCTACGAGCAGTACTTC
>TRBJ2-1|TRBD2|.|TRBV2
CASSVGAGFNNEQFF
TGTGCCAGCAGTGTAGGAGCGGGATTTAACAATGAGCAGTTCTTC
>TRBJ1-2|TRBD1|.|TRBV28
CASRGGYGYGYTF
TGTGCCAGCCGAGGGGGCTATGGCTATGGCTACACCTTC
>TRBJ1-2|.|once|TRBV14
CASSQDLTRSYGYTF
TGTGCCAGCAGCCAAGATCTTACCAGGTCGTATGGCTACACCTTC
>TRBJ2-2|.|few|TRBV11-3
CASSATPTTGELFF
TGTGCCAGCAGCGCGACTCCAACCACCGGGGAGCTGTTTTTT
>TRBJ2-1|.|.|TRBV14
CASSPWARNEQFF
TGTGCCAGCAGCCCCTGGGCCCGCAATGAGCAGTTCTTC
>TRBJ2-5|.|.|TRBV7-6
CASSQGTLASQGAQYF
TGTGCCAGCAGCCAAGGGACTCTAGCATCCCAAGGGGCCCAGTACTTC
>TRBJ2-3|.|few|TRBV6-4
CASSEGSGATDTQYF
TGTGCCAGCAGTGAGGGTAGCGGAGCCACAGATACGCAGTATTTT
>TRBJ2-7|.|once|TRBV5-4
CASSLESGTGSYEQYF
TGTGCCAGCAGCTTGGAGAGTGGGACTGGGTCCTACGAGCAGTACTTC